The source of this TCR beta chain is a study of T-cell memory formation after mild COVID-19. The study, taken as a whole, reports: Pre-infection memory held some responding clones, suggesting pre-existing cross-reactive T cells responded. Contracting clones from day 15 to 85 showed balanced CD4/CD8; later expanders favored CD4+. For second-wave clones that peaked at day 37, SARS-CoV-2 specificity went unverified.

Per the germline V gene, CDR1 is SGHTA and CDR2 is FQGTGA. V trimming: 0 bases; J trimming: 3 bases; junction bases outside the gene matches: 2. The CDR3 runs 16 residues. This clonotype was counted a few times. Its antigen remains unidentified. 5'RACE with constant-segment primers built TCRalpha and TCRbeta cDNA libraries with UMIs. One entry per CDR3 protein results from TCRdb running MiXCR on the 5' RACE reads. The sample has some 120,000 distinct CDR3 sequences, more than 15% seen once; the top ten hold around 4.8%. J is TRBJ2-2 and V is TRBV7-3; 9 bases fit TRBD1. The sample taken for sequencing was PBMCs or a T cell subset sorted from them (not recorded which). This TCR was sampled from a man between 18 and 29 years old who had mild COVID-19 (a few samples of this study predate the infection). Cell type and time point are not known. The CDR3 is CASSLTGTGYTGELFF. As DNA, the CDR3 is TGTGCCAGCAGCTTAACGGGGACAGGGTACACCGGGGAGCTGTTTTTT.